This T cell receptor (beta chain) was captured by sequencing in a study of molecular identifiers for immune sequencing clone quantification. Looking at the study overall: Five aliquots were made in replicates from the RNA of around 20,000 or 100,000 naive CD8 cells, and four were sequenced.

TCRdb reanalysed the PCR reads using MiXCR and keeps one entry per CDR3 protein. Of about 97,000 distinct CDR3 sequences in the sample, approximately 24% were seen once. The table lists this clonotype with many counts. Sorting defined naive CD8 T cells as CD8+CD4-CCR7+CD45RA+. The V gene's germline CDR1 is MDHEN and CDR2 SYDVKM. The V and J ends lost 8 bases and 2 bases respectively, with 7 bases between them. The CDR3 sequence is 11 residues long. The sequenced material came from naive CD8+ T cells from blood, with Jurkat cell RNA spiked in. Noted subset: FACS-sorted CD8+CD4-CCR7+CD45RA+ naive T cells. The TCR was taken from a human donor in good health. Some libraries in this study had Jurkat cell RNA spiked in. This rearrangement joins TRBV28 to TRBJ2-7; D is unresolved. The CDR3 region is CASGDTYEQYF. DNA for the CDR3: TGTGCCAGCGGGGATACCTACGAGCAGTACTTC. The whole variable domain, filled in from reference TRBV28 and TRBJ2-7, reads DVKVTQSSRYLVKRTGEKVFLECVQDMDHENMFWYRQDPGLGLRLIYFSYDVKMKEKGDIPEGYSVSREKKERFSLILESASTNQTSMYLCASGDTYEQYFGPGTRLTVT.